One sample yielded the 10 T cell receptor beta chains listed below, sequenced in a study of T cells in Graves' hyperthyroidism and ophthalmopathy. RNA transcripts gave rise to amplified TCR beta CDR3 regions. RT-PCR in the first round (using the HTBI primer set) targeted the TCR CDR3. TCRdb reprocessed the multiplex PCR reads with MiXCR, giving one entry per CDR3 protein. Among around 620,000 distinct CDR3 sequences listed, approximately 15% were seen once. The sample consisted of blood. These receptors originate from a woman younger than 35 with Graves' ophthalmopathy.

Many counts were recorded for this clonotype. The chain recombines TRBV24-1 with TRBJ2-1; 7 bases fit TRBD2. Germline lookup yields CDR1 KGHDR and CDR2 SFDVKD. The CDR3 consists of 14 residues. V was pared by 4 bases and J by 7 bases, with 6 bases of the junction left unmatched. In DNA, the CDR3 is TGTGCCACCAGTGACCCGGGACTAATAAATGAGCAGTTCTTC. It is translated as CATSDPGLINEQFF.

In this sample, this clonotype turned up many times. The CDR3 region is CASSFAQIYGYTF. The CDR3 DNA is TGTGCCAGCAGTTTTGCACAGATCTATGGCTACACCTTC. This rearrangement joins TRBV12-3 or TRBV12-4 to TRBJ1-2; D not resolved. The CDR3 runs 13 residues. V was cut by 3 bases and J by 4 bases, with 9 bases left in between.

The V gene is TRBV19, the J gene TRBJ1-3; D not certain. CDR1 LNHDA and CDR2 SQIVND come from the germline V gene (reference sequence). The CDR3 runs to 15 residues. Trimming pared 4 bases from V and 0 bases from J, leaving 10 bases between. CDR3 protein: CASSSDRSSGNTIYF. As DNA, the CDR3 is TGTGCCAGTAGTAGTGACCGGAGCTCTGGAAACACCATATATTTT.

This chain joins TRBV14 and TRBJ2-3, with a possible D match to TRBD1 (6 bases). V shed 3 bases and J shed 6 bases, with 13 bases lying between them. This CDR3 contains 14 residues. Per germline, CDR1 SGHDN and CDR2 FVKESK. The CDR3 DNA sequence: TGTGCCAGCAGCCATCGCTTGCAGGGGGATACGCAGTATTTT. It codes for CASSHRLQGDTQYF. Filled out from reference TRBV14 and TRBJ2-3, the complete variable domain reads EAGVTQFPSHSVIEKGQTVTLRCDPISGHDNLYWYRRVMGKEIKFLLHFVKESKQDESGMPNNRFLAERTGGTYSTLKVQPAELEDSGVYFCASSHRLQGDTQYFGPGTRLTVL.

This clonotype was detected many times. The V and J genes are TRBV2 and TRBJ2-3; no clear D. The germline V and J ends were trimmed by 1 base and 2 bases, with 10 bases remaining between them. The germline gives CDR1 SNHLY, CDR2 FYNNEI. There are 15 residues in the CDR3. The CDR3 spells CASSEESRITDTQYF. The CDR3 DNA sequence: TGTGCCAGCAGTGAAGAGTCCCGCATCACAGATACGCAGTATTTT.

This chain links TRBV19 with TRBJ2-7; tentatively, D is TRBD1 (6 bases). The V gene's germline CDR1 is LNHDA and CDR2 SQIVND (reference sequence). V was trimmed by 5 bases and J by 2 bases, leaving 16 bases between them. This CDR3 region has 15 residues. This chain's CDR3 is CASSSYREVPYEQYF. In DNA, the CDR3 is TGTGCCAGTAGTTCTTACAGGGAAGTCCCCTACGAGCAGTACTTC. Together with reference TRBV19 and TRBJ2-7, the CDR3 gives the full variable domain: DGGITQSPKYLFRKEGQNVTLSCEQNLNHDAMYWYRQDPGQGLRLIYYSQIVNDFQKGDIAEGYSVSREKKESFPLTVTSAQKNPTAFYLCASSSYREVPYEQYFGPGTRLTVT.

This clonotype was detected many times. The J gene is TRBJ2-3, the V gene TRBV27; 8 bases map to TRBD1. Germline V CDR1 and CDR2: MNHEY, SMNVEV (reference sequence). The CDR3 runs to 16 residues. V lost 5 bases to trimming and J lost 8 bases; unmatched junction nucleotides: 15. The DNA of the CDR3 is TGTGCCAGCAGTCCATCGATCGGGACAGGTCACGGTACGCAGTATTTT. It specifies CASSPSIGTGHGTQYF.

This clonotype has a count of ten or more. The chain has TRBV20-1 and TRBJ1-2; TRBD1 matches at 7 bases. Losses at the gene ends were 0 bases for V and 5 bases for J; bases not matched to a gene: 9. This CDR3 is 15 amino acids long. Germline V gene lookup returns CDR1 DFQATT and CDR2 SNEGSKA (reference sequence). CDR3: CSARDQIRDSYGYTF. The CDR3 nucleotides read TGCAGTGCTAGAGACCAAATACGGGACAGTTATGGCTACACCTTC.

This clonotype was detected ten times or more. The chain combines TRBV11-2 with TRBJ2-5; 7 bases line up with TRBD2. V lost 4 bases to trimming and J lost 5 bases; unmatched junction nucleotides: 19. From germline, CDR1 is SGHAT and CDR2 FQNNGV. This CDR3 is 18 amino acids long. CDR3 residues: CASSSSGNSRGNWETQYF. The DNA of the CDR3 is TGTGCCAGCAGCTCGTCCGGGAACTCGCGGGGGAACTGGGAGACCCAGTACTTC.

The chain recombines TRBV19 with TRBJ2-4, with 9 bases identical to TRBD1. The germline gives CDR1 LNHDA, CDR2 SQIVND (reference sequence). The CDR3 totals 15 residues. V trimming: 9 bases; J trimming: 3 bases; junction bases outside the gene matches: 9. DNA of the CDR3: TGTGCCAGCCACACAGGGGGCTCAGACAAAAACATTCAGTACTTC. It encodes CASHTGGSDKNIQYF. Supplemented by reference TRBV19 and TRBJ2-4, the full variable domain reads DGGITQSPKYLFRKEGQNVTLSCEQNLNHDAMYWYRQDPGQGLRLIYYSQIVNDFQKGDIAEGYSVSREKKESFPLTVTSAQKNPTAFYLCASHTGGSDKNIQYFGAGTRLSVL.